This T cell receptor beta chain derives from a study of control samples from healthy donors and cancer patients. This clone was recorded a few times. The repertoire was sequenced with immunoSEQ multiplex PCR; TCRdb's copy has only in-frame clones and lacks some. The sample holds over 150,000 clones, around 94% seen once. The CDR3 runs 14 residues. CDR1 and CDR2 from the germline V gene are SGHNT and YYREEE (reference sequence). V dropped 4 bases and J dropped 5 bases, with 15 bases sitting between them. This TCR was sampled from a woman aged 18 to 35 in good health. This chain uses TRBV5-4 with TRBJ1-2; D might be TRBD1 (6 bases). The sample comprised blood. CDR3 bases: TGTGCCAGCAGCCGCCCGGGGGGCGGATATGGCTACACCTTC. This sequence encodes CASSRPGGGYGYTF.